This T cell receptor (beta chain) was captured by sequencing in a study of blood T cells in healthy people across ages. Through a sample-barcoded 5' primer and a J-beta primer mix, a second PCR was run for roughly 7 to 11 cycles. TCRdb recomputed calls from the 5' RACE reads with MiXCR, one row per CDR3 protein. The sample consists of some 860,000 distinct CDR3 sequences, more than 55% of them appearing once. Trimming took off 3 bases at V and 0 bases at J, with 12 bases between the two ends. Germline V gene data show CDR1 as ENHRY and CDR2 as SYGVKD. CDR3 size: 15 residues. This chain uses TRBV10-3 with TRBJ2-7, with D perhaps TRBD1 (6 bases). Sequenced material: blood. The source is a man in his forties in good health. This CDR3 is CAISENRDGSYEQYF. DNA of the CDR3: TGTGCCATCAGTGAAAACAGGGACGGCTCCTACGAGCAGTACTTC.